What follows are 16 T cell receptor beta chains derived from one specimen sequenced in a study of OX40 agonist ivuxolimab in advanced cancers. The table came from immunoSEQ multiplex PCR; TCRdb's copy has only in-frame clones and leaves some out. The table shows about 95,000 clones, with approximately 92% occurring only once. Material: CD4+ or CD8+ T cells sorted from blood, obtained in a trial of the OX40 agonist ivuxolimab. The source of these receptors is an adult with an advanced solid tumor such as melanoma, head and neck, liver or kidney cancer.

This rearrangement joins TRBV19 to TRBJ1-1; no clear D. This CDR3 comprises 13 residues. The V gene's germline CDR1 is LNHDA and CDR2 SQIVND (reference sequence). V lost 6 bases and J lost 2, with 10 bases in between. The CDR3, as DNA: TGTGCCAGTAGCACGGGCGGCAACACTGAAGCTTTCTTT. Its translation: CASSTGGNTEAFF. The entire variable domain, with the rest obtained from reference TRBV19 and TRBJ1-1, is as follows: DGGITQSPKYLFRKEGQNVTLSCEQNLNHDAMYWYRQDPGQGLRLIYYSQIVNDFQKGDIAEGYSVSREKKESFPLTVTSAQKNPTAFYLCASSTGGNTEAFFGQGTRLTVV.

This clone came up a few times. The gene calls are TRBV6-6 and TRBJ1-1, with TRBD1 identical over 10 bases. Germline V gene data show CDR1 as MNHNY and CDR2 as SVGAGI (reference sequence). Trimming removed 5 bases from V and 3 bases from J; junction bases left unmatched: 9. This CDR3 spans 16 amino acids. CDR3 nucleotide sequence: TGTGCCAGCAGTCTGGGGACAGGGGCACGGTACACTGAAGCTTTCTTT. This gives the protein CASSLGTGARYTEAFF.

The chain joins TRBV7-9 to TRBJ1-6; tentative D call: TRBD1 (6 bases). V was pared by 5 bases and J by 7 bases, with 15 bases between. Germline CDR1 is SEHNR and CDR2 is FQNEAQ (reference sequence). There are 15 residues in the CDR3. DNA of the CDR3: TGTGCCAGCAGCCTTCACAGGGATGGGAATTCACCCCTCCACTTT. Residues: CASSLHRDGNSPLHF.

The chain has TRBV4-3 and TRBJ2-7, with D uncertain. Trimming pared 0 bases from V and 5 bases from J, leaving 5 bases between. Germline V gene sequence: CDR1 LGHNA, CDR2 YSLEER. The CDR3 is 12 residues long. The DNA for the CDR3 is TGCGCCAGCAGCCAAGAAAGGAACGAGCAGTACTTC. It translates to CASSQERNEQYF.

This chain joins TRBV7-6 and TRBJ1-2, with D hard to call. The germline V and J ends were trimmed by 5 bases and 12 bases, with 13 bases remaining between them. The CDR3 sequence is 11 residues long. Germline assignment: CDR1 SGHVS and CDR2 FNYEAQ. The CDR3 sequence is CASSPGPVNTF. DNA for the CDR3: TGTGCCAGCAGCCCCGGGCCTGTGAACACCTTC.

The genes are TRBV19 and TRBJ1-5; the D gene is possibly TRBD1 (5 bases). V lost 1 base and J lost 4, with 5 bases in between. The CDR3 totals 13 residues. CDR1 is LNHDA, CDR2 SQIVND, per germline (reference sequence). The CDR3 region is CASSIGGNQPQHF. CDR3 bases: TGTGCCAGTAGTATAGGGGGGAATCAGCCCCAGCATTTT.

V gene TRBV6-6 combines with J gene TRBJ1-2, with D unresolved. Germline V lookup: CDR1 MNHNY, CDR2 SVGAGI (reference sequence). The CDR3 has 12 residues. Trimming removed 8 bases at V and 6 bases at J, with 13 bases between. Written as DNA, the CDR3 is TGTGCCAGCTCTAAAGGGTTGGATGGCTACACCTTC. Protein product: CASSKGLDGYTF.

The V gene is TRBV4-3, the J gene TRBJ1-2; D is uncertain. From germline, CDR1 is LGHNA and CDR2 YSLEER. Trimming pared 6 bases from V and 0 bases from J, leaving 8 bases between. This CDR3 contains 13 residues. For the CDR3, the DNA is TGCGCCAGCAGACGGAACCCTAACTATGGCTACACCTTC. This encodes CASRRNPNYGYTF.

This chain links TRBV6-1 with TRBJ2-1; D remains ambiguous. Between the trimmed V and J ends, which lost 2 bases and 2 bases, there was a span of 13 bases. This CDR3 comprises 16 residues. From germline, CDR1 is MNHNS and CDR2 SASEGT. CDR3 DNA: TGTGCCAGCAGTGAATTGGAAAACCTTCCCTACAATGAGCAGTTCTTC. It encodes CASSELENLPYNEQFF.

Only a few counts were recorded for this clone. The chain uses TRBV4-1 and TRBJ2-1; either TRBD1 or TRBD2 may supply D (5 bases each). Germline V gives CDR1 MGHRA, CDR2 YSYEKL. The CDR3 spans 15 residues. The germline V and J ends were trimmed by 0 bases and 15 bases, with 21 bases remaining between them. DNA for the CDR3: TGCGCCAGCAGCCAAGAGGTATGGAGGACACAGGAACCGTTCTTC. Translation gives CASSQEVWRTQEPFF.

This clone showed up just a few times. This sequence joins TRBV30 and TRBJ1-5, with D unresolved. Per the germline V gene, CDR1 is GTSNPN and CDR2 is SVGIG (reference sequence). This CDR3 spans 13 amino acids. V was pared by 5 bases and J by 7 bases, with 15 bases between. The CDR3 sequence is CAWSDGPRQPQHF. The DNA for the CDR3 is TGTGCCTGGTCGGACGGACCGAGACAGCCCCAGCATTTT.

DNA of the CDR3: TGTGCCAGCACCATGACAGCGTCTTATCAGCCCCAGCATTTT. Translated: CASTMTASYQPQHF. The chain employs TRBV2 and TRBJ1-5; possibly TRBD1 for D (5 bases). The CDR3 has 14 amino acids. Per germline, CDR1 SNHLY and CDR2 FYNNEI. V was cut by 7 bases and J by 5 bases, with 15 bases left in between.

This chain connects TRBV27 to TRBJ2-1; 12 positions match TRBD2. Germline trimming cut 5 bases from V and 7 bases from J; bases unmatched to any gene: 6. The CDR3 loop spans 15 amino acids. The germline CDR1 and CDR2 sequences are MNHEY and SMNVEV (reference sequence). CDR3: CASSELAGGKNEQFF. The CDR3 nucleotides are TGTGCCAGCAGTGAACTAGCGGGAGGAAAAAATGAGCAGTTCTTC.

This chain links TRBV5-6 with TRBJ2-2; 11 bases line up with TRBD2. The CDR3 extends over 16 amino acids. V trimming: 4 bases; J trimming: 0 bases; junction bases outside the gene matches: 2. CDR1 is SGHDT, CDR2 YYEEEE, per germline. CDR3 sequence reads: CASSPGLAANTGELFF. DNA of the CDR3: TGTGCCAGCAGCCCGGGACTAGCGGCGAACACCGGGGAGCTGTTTTTT.

In DNA form, the CDR3 reads TGCGCCAGCAGCCATCTCCCAGTAGGGGGAAGCTCCTACAATGAGCAGTTCTTC. Translated: CASSHLPVGGSSYNEQFF. The chain carries TRBV4-3 and TRBJ2-1; tentatively, D is TRBD1 (6 bases). The CDR3 contains 18 residues. V was cut by 3 bases and J by 0 bases, with 18 bases left in between. The germline V gene encodes CDR1 LGHNA and CDR2 YSLEER.

This chain joins TRBV27 and TRBJ1-1; D is ambiguous. Germline CDR1 MNHEY, CDR2 SMNVEV (reference sequence). The V end was cut by 5 bases, the J end by 1 base, with 11 bases between. This CDR3 has 14 amino acids. DNA of the CDR3: TGTGCCAGCAGTACAAGGACGGGGAACACTGAAGCTTTCTTT. Protein product: CASSTRTGNTEAFF.